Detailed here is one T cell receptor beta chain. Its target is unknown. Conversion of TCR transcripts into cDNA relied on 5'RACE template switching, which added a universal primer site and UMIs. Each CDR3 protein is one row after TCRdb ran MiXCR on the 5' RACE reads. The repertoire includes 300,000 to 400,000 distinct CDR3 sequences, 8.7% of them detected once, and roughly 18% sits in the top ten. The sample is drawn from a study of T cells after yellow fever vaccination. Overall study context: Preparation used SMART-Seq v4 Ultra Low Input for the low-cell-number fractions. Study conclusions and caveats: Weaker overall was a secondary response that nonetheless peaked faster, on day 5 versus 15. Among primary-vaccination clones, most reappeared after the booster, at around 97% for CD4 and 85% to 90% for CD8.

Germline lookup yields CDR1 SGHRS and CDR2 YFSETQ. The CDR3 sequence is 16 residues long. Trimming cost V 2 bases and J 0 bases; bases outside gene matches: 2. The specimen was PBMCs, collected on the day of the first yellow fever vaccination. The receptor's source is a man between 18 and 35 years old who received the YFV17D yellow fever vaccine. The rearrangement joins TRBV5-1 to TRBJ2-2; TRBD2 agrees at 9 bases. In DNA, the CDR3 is TGCGCCAGCAGCTTTAGCGGGGGCTCGAACACCGGGGAGCTGTTTTTT. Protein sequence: CASSFSGGSNTGELFF.